This T cell receptor beta chain originates from a study of blood T cell repertoires in COVID-19. Study context: Samples taken during acute and convalescent COVID-19 were collected in the United States, Italy and Spain.

This clone was seen a few times. This table comes from immunoSEQ multiplex PCR, and its TCRdb copy is limited to in-frame clones, with some not included. The top ten hold approximately 5.6% of the sample, which has some 62,000 clones, around 76% seen once. CDR1 and CDR2 (germline): LNHDA, SQIVND (reference sequence). The junction had 8 bases not matched to a gene; V was cut back by 8 bases and J by 5 bases. CDR3 length equals 13 residues. Material for sequencing was peripheral blood. The TCR sequence derives from a human donor in a cohort sampled during active COVID-19. The genes are TRBV19 and TRBJ1-1; 7 bases align to TRBD1. CDR3 DNA sequence: TGTGCCAGTCTAGCGACAGGGAGGACTGAAGCTTTCTTT. It codes for CASLATGRTEAFF.